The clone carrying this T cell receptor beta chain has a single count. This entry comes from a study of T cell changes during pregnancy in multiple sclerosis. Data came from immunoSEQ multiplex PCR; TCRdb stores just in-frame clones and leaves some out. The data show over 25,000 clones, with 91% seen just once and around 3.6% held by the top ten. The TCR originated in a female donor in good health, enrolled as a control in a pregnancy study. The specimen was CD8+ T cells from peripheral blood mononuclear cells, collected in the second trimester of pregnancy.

As DNA, the CDR3 is TGTGCCAGCAGCGTGTACAGGGGAGAAGTTAACAGGAACACTGAAGCTTTCTTT. It yields the protein CASSVYRGEVNRNTEAFF. V gene TRBV7-8 combines with J gene TRBJ1-1; 7 bases align to TRBD1. CDR3 length: 18 amino acids. The junction had 16 bases not matched to a gene; V was cut back by 5 bases and J by 1 base. Germline V gene sequence: CDR1 SGHVS, CDR2 FQNEAQ.